These 5 T cell receptor beta chains came from one sample sequenced in a study of beta chain features in type 1 diabetes. The authors reverse transcribed all of the isolated RNA, so sequencing captured expressed TCRB transcripts. Sequenced by immunoSEQ multiplex PCR; TCRdb stores in-frame clones only, minus some. The repertoire includes roughly 340,000 clones, roughly 12% of them detected once, and 0.0095% to 0.011% sits in the top ten. Antigens of these TCRs are unknown. Broader study findings: For Type 1 diabetes patients, all four CD4+ subsets carried TCRB CDR3s that were moderately but significantly shorter.

Sequencing used naive CD4+ T cells from blood. The receptors originated from a woman aged 18-30 years with type 1 diabetes.

This chain links TRBV13 with TRBJ2-1; TRBD2 aligns across 11 bases. This CDR3 contains 15 residues. Germline V gene lookup returns CDR1 PRHDT and CDR2 FYEKMQ (reference sequence). J was trimmed by 6 bases and V by 5 bases; bases with no gene match: 6. The CDR3: CASSRTSGYINEQFF. For the CDR3, the DNA is TGTGCCAGCAGCCGGACTAGCGGGTATATCAATGAGCAGTTCTTC.

The J gene is TRBJ2-2, the V gene TRBV29-1, with 9 nucleotides matching TRBD2. CDR1 is SQVTM, CDR2 ANQGSEA, per germline. Germline trimming cut 2 bases from V and 5 bases from J; bases unmatched to any gene: 3. This CDR3 contains 14 residues. CDR3 region: CSVEPAGGTGELFF. CDR3 coding DNA: TGCAGCGTTGAACCCGCGGGAGGGACCGGGGAGCTGTTTTTT.

The sample holds a few counts of this clone. The CDR3 nucleotides are TGTGCCAGCAGCCCGAGCGCCCAAGAGACCCAGTACTTC. Residues: CASSPSAQETQYF. This rearrangement joins TRBV7-3 to TRBJ2-5; D is uncertain. The CDR3 consists of 13 residues. Trimming shortened V by 5 bases and J by 1 base, and 8 bases separated the two germline ends. Germline V gives CDR1 SGHTA, CDR2 FQGTGA. The entire variable domain, with the rest obtained from reference TRBV7-3 and TRBJ2-5, is as follows: GAGVSQTPSNKVTEKGKYVELRCDPISGHTALYWYRQSLGQGPEFLIYFQGTGAADDSGLPNDRFFAVRPEGSVSTLKIQRTERGDSAVYLCASSPSAQETQYFGPGTRLLVL.

The chain employs TRBV4-2 and TRBJ2-1, with a possible D match to TRBD1 (5 bases). The CDR3 loop spans 15 amino acids. Germline lookup yields CDR1 LGHNA and CDR2 YNFKEQ. V was shortened by 1 base and J by 3 bases, with 10 bases between the two germline ends. Here the CDR3 reads CASSQAVQVYNEQFF. CDR3 in DNA: TGTGCCAGCAGCCAAGCTGTACAGGTCTACAATGAGCAGTTCTTC.

This clone has more than one count but fewer than ten. The chain has TRBV5-4 and TRBJ1-1, with D possibly matching TRBD1 (6 bases). From germline, CDR1 is SGHNT and CDR2 YYREEE (reference sequence). V lost 5 bases and J 2 bases, leaving 13 bases between the germline ends. The CDR3 loop spans 14 amino acids. The CDR3 is CASRTTGLNTEAFF. The CDR3 DNA reads as TGTGCCAGCAGGACGACAGGACTTAACACTGAAGCTTTCTTT.